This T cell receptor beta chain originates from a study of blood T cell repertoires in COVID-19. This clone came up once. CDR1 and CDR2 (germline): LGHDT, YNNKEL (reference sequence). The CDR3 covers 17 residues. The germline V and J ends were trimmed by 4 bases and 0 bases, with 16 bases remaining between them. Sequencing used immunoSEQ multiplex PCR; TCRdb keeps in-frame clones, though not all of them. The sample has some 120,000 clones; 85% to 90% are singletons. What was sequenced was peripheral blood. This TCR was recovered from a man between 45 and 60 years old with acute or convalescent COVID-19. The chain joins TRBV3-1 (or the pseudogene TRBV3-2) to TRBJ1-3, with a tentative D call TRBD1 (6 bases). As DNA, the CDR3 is TGTGCCAGCAGCCCCGCGACAGGCCGAAACTCTGGAAACACCATATATTTT. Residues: CASSPATGRNSGNTIYF.